The entry below gives a single T cell receptor (beta chain) sequence along with its context. The data were taken from a study of blood T cell repertoires in COVID-19. The CDR3 loop spans 13 amino acids. In germline, CDR1 is LGHDT, CDR2 YNNKEL (reference sequence). V lost 3 bases to trimming and J lost 5 bases, with 8 bases between them. Only in-frame clones appear in the TCRdb table, and some are missing; sequencing was by immunoSEQ multiplex PCR. The sample has approximately 75,000 clones; around nine tenths are singletons. The source material was peripheral blood. This sequence joins TRBV3-1 (or the pseudogene TRBV3-2) and TRBJ2-1; D is undetermined. The clonotype comes from a man older than 75 with COVID-19, enrolled during active disease. CDR3 region: CASSQRWDNEQFF. As DNA, the CDR3 is TGTGCCAGCAGCCAGAGGTGGGACAATGAGCAGTTCTTC.